What follows are 27 T cell receptor beta chains derived from one specimen sequenced in a study of cytomegalovirus exposure and HLA in healthy donors (dated by TCRdb to about 2017). The library was made by the immunoSEQ multiplex PCR assay. A mixture of 60 forward primers for TCR Vbeta segments and 13 reverse primers for TCR Jbeta segments was used in the multiplex PCR. TCRdb re-hosts the immuneACCESS table, in-frame sequences only. Its copies lack some clones; in the studies checked, an unresolved V gene accounts for under half of them, and the cause for the rest is not known. This sample holds approximately 110,000 clones; roughly two thirds were observed only once. 2.5% to 3.5% of the sample belongs to the ten largest clones. Sequencing input: PBMCs. The source of these receptors is a man aged 25-45 years in good health and CMV-seronegative.

This clone was observed a single time. The gene calls are TRBV5-1 and TRBJ1-4; 7 bases line up with TRBD1. CDR1 is SGHRS and CDR2 is YFSETQ in the germline V gene. Trimming took 3 bases from V and 3 from J; bases not matched to a gene: 2. The CDR3 extends over 14 amino acids. CDR3 DNA: TGCGCCAGCAGCTCCGGGACAGCTAATGAAAAACTGTTTTTT. Translated, it gives CASSSGTANEKLFF. Full variable domain (missing parts from reference TRBV5-1 and TRBJ1-4): KAGVTQTPRYLIKTRGQQVTLSCSPISGHRSVSWYQQTPGQGLQFLFEYFSETQRNKGNFPGRFSGRQFSNSRSEMNVSTLELGDSALYLCASSSGTANEKLFFGSGTQLSVL.

The chain joins TRBV19 to TRBJ1-1, with D possibly matching TRBD1 (5 bases). This CDR3 comprises 14 residues. Germline values: CDR1 LNHDA, CDR2 SQIVND (reference sequence). With 0 bases removed from V and 1 base from J, the gap between germline ends came to 6 bases. The chain's CDR3 is CASSIEQGNTEAFF. The CDR3 nucleotides read TGTGCCAGTAGTATAGAGCAGGGGAACACTGAAGCTTTCTTT. Complete variable domain (other parts from reference TRBV19 and TRBJ1-1): DGGITQSPKYLFRKEGQNVTLSCEQNLNHDAMYWYRQDPGQGLRLIYYSQIVNDFQKGDIAEGYSVSREKKESFPLTVTSAQKNPTAFYLCASSIEQGNTEAFFGQGTRLTVV.

This clone was observed a handful of times. The chain combines TRBV10-3 with TRBJ1-5; a weak D match, TRBD1 (5 bases). Germline V CDR1 and CDR2: ENHRY, SYGVKD. Trimming stripped 3 bases from V and 0 bases from J, with 12 bases between. This CDR3 comprises 16 residues. The CDR3 loop reads CAISESGHPSNQPQHF. In DNA form, the CDR3 reads TGTGCCATCAGTGAATCCGGACACCCTAGCAATCAGCCCCAGCATTTT.

In nucleotides, the CDR3 is TGTGCCAGCACCCCCGCCCGGGAAGGGTTTGGATCACCCCTCCACTTT. This codes for CASTPAREGFGSPLHF. The V call is TRBV7-9, the J call TRBJ1-6, with no clear D. This CDR3 region has 16 residues. From germline, CDR1 is SEHNR and CDR2 FQNEAQ (reference sequence). V was trimmed by 7 bases and J by 10 bases, leaving 23 bases between them.

The chain links TRBV4-2 to TRBJ2-1; 7 positions agree with TRBD2. The CDR3 has 17 residues. V gave up 5 bases and J gave up 0 bases; unmatched junction bases: 10. The V gene's germline CDR1 is LGHNA and CDR2 YNFKEQ. The CDR3 coding sequence is TGTGCCAGCAGCACTAGCCGGGGGGAGAGCTCCTACAATGAGCAGTTCTTC. It yields the protein CASSTSRGESSYNEQFF.

The chain uses TRBV7-9 and TRBJ1-1, with 11 bases matching TRBD1. V gave up 1 base and J gave up 0 bases; unmatched junction bases: 4. In germline, CDR1 is SEHNR, CDR2 FQNEAQ (reference sequence). The CDR3 spans 17 residues. Here the CDR3 reads CASSLGTGGSLNTEAFF. CDR3 nucleotides: TGTGCCAGCAGCTTAGGGACAGGGGGCTCGTTGAACACTGAAGCTTTCTTT. Full variable domain (missing parts from reference TRBV7-9 and TRBJ1-1): DTGVSQNPRHKITKRGQNVTFRCDPISEHNRLYWYRQTLGQGPEFLTYFQNEAQLEKSRLLSDRFSAERPKGSFSTLEIQRTEQGDSAMYLCASSLGTGGSLNTEAFFGQGTRLTVV.

The gene calls are TRBV5-1 and TRBJ2-5, with D hard to call. From germline, CDR1 is SGHRS and CDR2 YFSETQ. This CDR3 region has 16 residues. V lost 4 bases, J lost 1 base, and 17 bases lay in between. CDR3: CASSIGARILQETQYF. DNA for the CDR3: TGCGCCAGCAGCATTGGAGCGCGGATTCTCCAAGAGACCCAGTACTTC.

The chain links TRBV15 to TRBJ2-7; TRBD1 aligns across 8 bases. The CDR3 is 17 amino acids. Per germline, CDR1 LNHNV and CDR2 YYDKDF (reference sequence). V dropped 0 bases and J dropped 7; count of bases not matched to a gene: 14. The CDR3 region is CATSRDRSWTGKKEQYF. As DNA, the CDR3 is TGTGCCACCAGCAGAGATCGTAGCTGGACAGGGAAGAAGGAGCAGTACTTC.

This chain uses TRBV19 with TRBJ1-5; 10 positions match TRBD1. Germline CDR1 reads LNHDA; CDR2 reads SQIVND (reference sequence). Trimming removed 7 bases from V and 0 bases from J; junction bases left unmatched: 15. This CDR3 contains 19 residues. As DNA, the CDR3 is TGTGCCAGTACCCTGACACGGGACAGGGGATTCTATAGCAATCAGCCCCAGCATTTT. Translated, it gives CASTLTRDRGFYSNQPQHF. The whole variable domain, filled in from reference TRBV19 and TRBJ1-5, reads DGGITQSPKYLFRKEGQNVTLSCEQNLNHDAMYWYRQDPGQGLRLIYYSQIVNDFQKGDIAEGYSVSREKKESFPLTVTSAQKNPTAFYLCASTLTRDRGFYSNQPQHFGDGTRLSIL.

J is TRBJ2-5 and V is TRBV9; TRBD2 agrees at 11 bases. This CDR3 is 16 amino acids long. V lost 4 bases, J lost 4 bases, and 9 bases stayed unmatched. Germline values: CDR1 SGDLS, CDR2 YYNGEE. CDR3 DNA sequence: TGTGCCAGCAGCTTGGGACTAGCGGTGGAGCGAGAGACCCAGTACTTC. As protein: CASSLGLAVERETQYF. The full variable domain, completed using reference TRBV9 and TRBJ2-5, is DSGVTQTPKHLITATGQRVTLRCSPRSGDLSVYWYQQSLDQGLQFLIQYYNGEERAKGNILERFSAQQFPDLHSELNLSSLELGDSALYFCASSLGLAVERETQYFGPGTRLLVL.

This chain joins TRBV27 and TRBJ2-3; maybe TRBD2 (5 bases). Germline lookup yields CDR1 MNHEY and CDR2 SMNVEV (reference sequence). Trimming stripped 5 bases from V and 1 base from J, with 10 bases between. CDR3 length: 14 amino acids. The CDR3, as DNA: TGTGCCAGCAGTAGAGTGAGGGGCACAGATACGCAGTATTTT. It codes for CASSRVRGTDTQYF.

The CDR3 coding sequence is TGTGCCAGCAGCTTCCTACAGGGGGCGGTTAGCACTGAAGCTTTCTTT. The encoded protein is CASSFLQGAVSTEAFF. V gene TRBV11-2 combines with J gene TRBJ1-1, with 9 bases lining up with TRBD1. Germline V lookup: CDR1 SGHAT, CDR2 FQNNGV. This CDR3 has 16 amino acids. Trimming at V came to 3 bases and at J to 4 bases, leaving 9 bases not matched to a gene.

The rearrangement links TRBV19 to TRBJ1-5, with 8 bases that match TRBD1. Trimming at V came to 4 bases and at J to 4 bases, leaving 3 bases not matched to a gene. Per the germline V gene, CDR1 is LNHDA and CDR2 is SQIVND (reference sequence). The length of the CDR3 is 14 residues. The CDR3 sequence: CASSTNRGNQPQHF. The CDR3 bases are TGTGCCAGTAGTACCAACAGGGGGAATCAGCCCCAGCATTTT.

The chain is built from TRBV5-4 and TRBJ2-7; the match to TRBD2 covers 8 bases. Germline V lookup: CDR1 SGHNT, CDR2 YYREEE (reference sequence). This CDR3 is 14 amino acids long. Losses at the gene ends were 4 bases for V and 0 bases for J; bases not matched to a gene: 3. This CDR3 reads CASSAGGPSYEQYF. The CDR3 DNA sequence: TGTGCCAGCAGCGCGGGGGGCCCCTCCTACGAGCAGTACTTC.

Concerning this clone itself: Relative to the germline gene, one junction end is altered; a read error may explain this. The V call is TRBV7-7, the J call TRBJ2-3; TRBD1 agrees at 8 bases. The germline V gene has CDR1 SSHAT and CDR2 FNYEAQ (reference sequence). This CDR3 has 16 residues. The DNA of the CDR3 is TGTGCTAGCAGCTTAGCGAGAACAGGGGGGACAGATACGCAGTATTTT. Translating it yields CASSLARTGGTDTQYF.

The V and J genes are TRBV28 and TRBJ2-7; tentative D call: TRBD2 (6 bases). This CDR3 comprises 13 residues. CDR1 and CDR2 from the germline V gene are MDHEN and SYDVKM. Trimming pared 2 bases from V and 3 bases from J, leaving 8 bases between. The CDR3 loop is CASSLGGNYEQYF. CDR3 bases: TGTGCCAGCAGTTTAGGGGGGAACTACGAGCAGTACTTC.

The chain couples TRBV4-2 to TRBJ2-6; maybe TRBD2 (6 bases). Germline V gene lookup returns CDR1 LGHNA and CDR2 YNFKEQ. The CDR3 has 16 residues. The V end lost 1 base, the J end lost 0 bases, and 7 bases lay between the germline ends. CDR3 sequence reads: CASSQGGNSGANVLTF. CDR3 nucleotide sequence: TGTGCCAGCAGCCAAGGCGGGAACTCTGGGGCCAACGTCCTGACTTTC.

The chain employs TRBV5-6 and TRBJ1-1; TRBD1 agrees at 7 bases. The CDR3 is made up of 14 amino acids. Trimming at V came to 4 bases and at J to 3 bases, leaving 6 bases not matched to a gene. Germline V gene lookup returns CDR1 SGHDT and CDR2 YYEEEE. The CDR3 DNA follows: TGTGCCAGCAGCAGAAACAGGGGTGACACTGAAGCTTTCTTT. It encodes CASSRNRGDTEAFF.

This clone was detected only a few times. The chain joins TRBV4-3 to TRBJ2-7; tentatively, D is TRBD2 (5 bases). The CDR3 is 14 amino acids. Trimming took off 4 bases at V and 0 bases at J, with 10 bases between the two ends. The germline gives CDR1 LGHNA, CDR2 YSLEER. The CDR3 sequence is CASSLRGNSYEQYF. CDR3 nucleotides: TGCGCCAGCAGCCTAAGAGGGAACTCCTACGAGCAGTACTTC.

The gene calls are TRBV2 and TRBJ1-2; 7 nucleotides line up with TRBD1. V was pared by 6 bases and J by 10 bases, with 8 bases of the junction left unmatched. Germline V CDR1 and CDR2: SNHLY, FYNNEI. The CDR3 has 12 amino acids. CDR3 protein: CASRDDRADYTF. CDR3 bases: TGTGCCAGCAGGGATGACAGGGCGGACTACACCTTC.

CDR3 sequence: CASSDSAISVAEQFF. CDR3 bases: TGTGCCAGCAGTGACTCAGCTATAAGTGTAGCTGAGCAGTTCTTC. This chain uses TRBV6-4 with TRBJ2-1; D call uncertain. The germline gives CDR1 MRHNA, CDR2 SNTAGT. There are 15 residues in the CDR3. Trimming shortened V by 0 bases and J by 9 bases, and 15 bases separated the two germline ends.

V usage is TRBV27 and J usage is TRBJ1-1, with 7 positions matching TRBD1. The CDR3 is 14 residues long. Trimming at V came to 7 bases and at J to 6 bases, leaving 11 bases not matched to a gene. The V gene's germline CDR1 is MNHEY and CDR2 SMNVEV (reference sequence). The CDR3 sequence: CASKTDRVRAEAFF. CDR3 bases: TGTGCCAGCAAAACAGACAGGGTTAGGGCTGAAGCTTTCTTT.

The V call is TRBV27, the J call TRBJ2-6, with 10 nucleotides matching TRBD2. CDR1 is MNHEY, CDR2 SMNVEV, per germline (reference sequence). This CDR3 is 18 amino acids long. V lost 6 bases to trimming and J lost 0 bases; unmatched junction nucleotides: 8. The CDR3 protein is CASSGLAVTFSGANVLTF. For the CDR3, the DNA is TGTGCCAGCAGCGGACTAGCGGTCACGTTCTCTGGGGCCAACGTCCTGACTTTC.

This chain connects TRBV11-3 to TRBJ1-4, with unresolved D. V dropped 5 bases and J dropped 5 bases, with 6 bases sitting between them. The CDR3 contains 12 residues. The germline CDR1 and CDR2 sequences are SGHNT and YENEEA. The CDR3 is CASSPSNEKLFF. The CDR3 DNA reads as TGTGCCAGCAGCCCCTCGAATGAAAAACTGTTTTTT.

The chain recombines TRBV9 with TRBJ1-5, with 8 bases matching TRBD1. This CDR3 has 15 amino acids. Germline assignment: CDR1 SGDLS and CDR2 YYNGEE. After removal of 2 bases from V and 6 bases from J, the junction contained 7 bases not matched to a gene. The DNA for the CDR3 is TGTGCCAGCAGCGTTGGACAGGGAAGAGGTCAGCCCCAGCATTTT. This codes for CASSVGQGRGQPQHF.

The chain is built from TRBV19 and TRBJ1-6; 9 positions agree with TRBD1. The CDR3 totals 14 residues. The V and J ends lost 5 bases and 7 bases, in that order; junction bases with no gene match: 3. In germline, CDR1 is LNHDA, CDR2 SQIVND (reference sequence). DNA for the CDR3: TGTGCCAGTAGTGGGACAGGGCGAAATTCACCCCTCCACTTT. Translation gives CASSGTGRNSPLHF.

The chain has TRBV28 and TRBJ2-1; tentative D call: TRBD2 (7 bases). The V end was cut by 3 bases, the J end by 3 bases, with 18 bases between. CDR1 and CDR2 (germline): MDHEN, SYDVKM. This CDR3 has 17 residues. The CDR3 reads CASSFGGAGTLYNEQFF. CDR3 nucleotides: TGTGCCAGCAGTTTTGGGGGGGCCGGGACCCTCTACAATGAGCAGTTCTTC.